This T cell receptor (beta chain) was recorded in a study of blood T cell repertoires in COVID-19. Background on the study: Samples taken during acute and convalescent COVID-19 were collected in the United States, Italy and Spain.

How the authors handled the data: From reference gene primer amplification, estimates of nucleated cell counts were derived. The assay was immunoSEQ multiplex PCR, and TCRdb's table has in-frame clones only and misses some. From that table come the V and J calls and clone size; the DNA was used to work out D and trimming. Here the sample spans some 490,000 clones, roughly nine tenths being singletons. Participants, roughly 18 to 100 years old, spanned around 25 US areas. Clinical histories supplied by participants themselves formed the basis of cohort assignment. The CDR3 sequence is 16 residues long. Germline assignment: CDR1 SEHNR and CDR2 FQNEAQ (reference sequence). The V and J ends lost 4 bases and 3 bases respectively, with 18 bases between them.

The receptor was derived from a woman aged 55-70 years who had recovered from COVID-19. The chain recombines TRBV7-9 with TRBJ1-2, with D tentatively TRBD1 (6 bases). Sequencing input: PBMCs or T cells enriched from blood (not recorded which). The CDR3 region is CASSCDDRPIDYGYTF. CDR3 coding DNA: TGTGCCAGCAGCTGCGATGACAGGCCGATTGACTATGGCTACACCTTC.